Each of the 10 T cell receptor beta chains below was sequenced from the same sample in a study of blood T cell repertoires in COVID-19. Repertoires were generated with immunoSEQ multiplex PCR, while TCRdb's copy carries only in-frame clones and drops some. This sample has some 120,000 clones, with roughly 83% found just once. Specimen: peripheral blood. These receptor sequences come from a man younger than 45 with acute or convalescent COVID-19.

CDR3 sequence reads: CASSEIVGPSGPEQFF. The CDR3 nucleotides are TGTGCCAGCAGTGAAATTGTTGGGCCTAGCGGGCCGGAGCAGTTCTTC. The chain recombines TRBV2 with TRBJ2-1; 8 bases align to TRBD2. Germline CDR1 and CDR2: SNHLY and FYNNEI. The V gene end was trimmed by 2 bases and the J gene end by 10 bases; junction bases not matched to a gene: 13. This CDR3 has 16 amino acids.

This chain connects TRBV7-2 to TRBJ2-3, with a tentative D call TRBD2 (5 bases). The CDR3 is 13 residues long. In germline, CDR1 is SGHTA, CDR2 FQGNSA. V dropped 2 bases and J dropped 5 bases, with 8 bases sitting between them. The CDR3: CASSLRGGDTQYF. Written as DNA, the CDR3 is TGTGCCAGCAGCTTACGGGGTGGAGATACGCAGTATTTT.

This clone was seen a handful of times. The chain is built from TRBV28 and TRBJ2-3; D possibly corresponds to TRBD1 (5 bases). The CDR3 runs to 16 residues. Trimming took off 4 bases at V and 0 bases at J, with 14 bases between the two ends. Germline CDR1 reads MDHEN; CDR2 reads SYDVKM. The DNA for the CDR3 is TGTGCCAGCAGTTCCCAGACAGAACCTAGCACAGATACGCAGTATTTT. Translating gives CASSSQTEPSTDTQYF.

J is TRBJ2-7 and V is TRBV6-4, with 8 bases that match TRBD2. Unmatched junction bases numbered 9, after V lost 1 base and J lost 4 bases. The CDR3 length is 16 residues. CDR1 is MRHNA, CDR2 SNTAGT, per germline. For the CDR3, the DNA is TGTGCCAGCAGTGACTATGCAGCGGGAGTAGGTTACGAGCAGTACGTC. Amino acids: CASSDYAAGVGYEQYV.

The chain combines TRBV6-5 with TRBJ1-1, with D maybe TRBD1 (6 bases). The germline gives CDR1 MNHEY, CDR2 SVGAGI. The CDR3 contains 12 residues. The V end lost 0 bases, the J end lost 7 bases, and 6 bases lay between the germline ends. The CDR3 region is CASSYSTGEAFF. In DNA, the CDR3 is TGTGCCAGCAGTTACTCGACAGGTGAAGCTTTCTTT.

The chain employs TRBV4-1 and TRBJ1-6; possible D gene TRBD1, 5 bases. CDR3 length equals 16 residues. CDR1 and CDR2 (germline): MGHRA, YSYEKL. V lost 1 base to trimming and J lost 8 bases, with 15 bases between them. This chain's CDR3 is CASSQGWSGEDSPLHF. DNA of the CDR3: TGCGCCAGCAGCCAAGGGTGGTCGGGGGAGGATTCACCCCTCCACTTT.

The chain links TRBV6-6 to TRBJ2-5; TRBD1 matches 9 bases. The germline V gene encodes CDR1 MNHNY and CDR2 SVGAGI (reference sequence). This CDR3 has 14 amino acids. V shed 5 bases and J 4 bases; nucleotides not matched to a gene: 5. The CDR3 loop reads CASSLQGAGETQYF. The CDR3, as DNA: TGTGCCAGCAGTCTACAGGGGGCGGGAGAGACCCAGTACTTC.

This chain links TRBV20-1 with TRBJ2-5; D is unclear. CDR3 length equals 11 residues. The V end was cut by 0 bases, the J end by 5 bases, with 4 bases between. Germline lookup yields CDR1 DFQATT and CDR2 SNEGSKA (reference sequence). CDR3: CSARDQETQYF. The CDR3 DNA follows: TGCAGTGCTAGAGATCAGGAGACCCAGTACTTC.

This clone has only a few counts. The chain recombines TRBV7-2 with TRBJ1-3; no clear D gene. The CDR3 length is 13 residues. Germline V gives CDR1 SGHTA, CDR2 FQGNSA. V lost 1 base and J lost 4, with 5 bases in between. Here the CDR3 reads CASSLEQGNTIYF. DNA of the CDR3: TGTGCCAGCAGCTTAGAACAGGGAAACACCATATATTTT.

The J gene is TRBJ1-1, the V gene TRBV25-1; 9 bases are shared with TRBD1. This CDR3 has 14 residues. Germline V CDR1 and CDR2: MGHDK, SYGVNS. Unmatched junction bases numbered 3, after V lost 4 bases and J lost 3 bases. CDR3 sequence reads: CASSAGQGHTEAFF. The CDR3, as DNA: TGTGCCAGCAGTGCGGGACAGGGTCACACTGAAGCTTTCTTT.